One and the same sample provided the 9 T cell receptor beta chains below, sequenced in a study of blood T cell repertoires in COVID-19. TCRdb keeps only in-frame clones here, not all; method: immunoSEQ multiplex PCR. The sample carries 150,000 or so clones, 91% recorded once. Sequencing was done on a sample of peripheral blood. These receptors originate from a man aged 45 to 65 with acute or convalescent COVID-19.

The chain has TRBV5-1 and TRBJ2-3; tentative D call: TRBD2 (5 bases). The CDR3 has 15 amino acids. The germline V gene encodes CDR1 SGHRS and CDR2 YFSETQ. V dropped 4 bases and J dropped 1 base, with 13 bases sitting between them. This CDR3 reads CASSLTPAGTDTQYF. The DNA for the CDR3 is TGCGCCAGCAGCCTCACCCCAGCGGGCACAGATACGCAGTATTTT.

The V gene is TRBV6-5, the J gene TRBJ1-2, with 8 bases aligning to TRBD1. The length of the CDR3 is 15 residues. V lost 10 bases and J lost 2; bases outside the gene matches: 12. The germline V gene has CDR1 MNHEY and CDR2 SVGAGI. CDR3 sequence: CATNPWTGLNYGYTF. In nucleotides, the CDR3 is TGTGCCACTAATCCGTGGACAGGGCTAAACTATGGCTACACCTTC.

CDR3 nucleotides: TGTGCCAGCAGCGCCCAGGACAGGGCTGATTCACCCCTCCACTTT. It yields the protein CASSAQDRADSPLHF. The chain uses TRBV9 and TRBJ1-6, with 8 bases aligning to TRBD1. This CDR3 spans 15 amino acids. Germline V gene lookup returns CDR1 SGDLS and CDR2 YYNGEE. Losses at the gene ends were 3 bases for V and 8 bases for J; bases not matched to a gene: 7.

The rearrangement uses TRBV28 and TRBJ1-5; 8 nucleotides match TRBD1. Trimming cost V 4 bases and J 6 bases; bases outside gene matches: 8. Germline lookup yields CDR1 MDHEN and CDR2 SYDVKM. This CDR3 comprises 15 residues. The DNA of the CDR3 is TGTGCCAGCAGTTGGCAGGGGGCGAGAGGTCAGCCCCAGCATTTT. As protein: CASSWQGARGQPQHF.

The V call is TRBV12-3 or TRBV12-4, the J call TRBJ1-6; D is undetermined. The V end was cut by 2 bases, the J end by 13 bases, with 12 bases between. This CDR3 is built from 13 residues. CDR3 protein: CASSLSAVAPLHF. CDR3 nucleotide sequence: TGTGCCAGCAGTTTAAGTGCGGTAGCCCCCCTCCACTTT.

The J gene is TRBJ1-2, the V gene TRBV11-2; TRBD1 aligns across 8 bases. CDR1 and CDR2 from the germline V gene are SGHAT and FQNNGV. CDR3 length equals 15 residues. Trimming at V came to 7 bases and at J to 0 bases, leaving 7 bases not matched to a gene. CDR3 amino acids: CASTRGQIANYGYTF. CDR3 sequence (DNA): TGTGCCAGCACCAGGGGGCAGATTGCTAACTATGGCTACACCTTC.

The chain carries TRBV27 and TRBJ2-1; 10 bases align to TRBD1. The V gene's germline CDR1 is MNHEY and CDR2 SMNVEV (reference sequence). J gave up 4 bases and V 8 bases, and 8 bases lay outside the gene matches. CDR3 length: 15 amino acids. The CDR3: CASGPGTGVYNEQFF. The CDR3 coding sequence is TGTGCCAGCGGCCCCGGGACAGGGGTTTACAATGAGCAGTTCTTC.

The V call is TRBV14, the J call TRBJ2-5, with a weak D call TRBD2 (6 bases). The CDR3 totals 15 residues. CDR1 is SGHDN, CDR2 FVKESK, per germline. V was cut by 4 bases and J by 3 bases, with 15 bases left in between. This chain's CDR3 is CASSLQIGGEETQYF. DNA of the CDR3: TGTGCCAGCAGCCTTCAAATCGGCGGGGAAGAGACCCAGTACTTC.

The CDR3 spells CASSLWRGTGVKDEQYV. The CDR3 DNA reads TGTGCCAGCAGCTTGTGGCGCGGGACAGGGGTTAAGGACGAGCAGTACGTC. The rearrangement joins TRBV5-4 to TRBJ2-7; 10 bases are shared with TRBD1. This CDR3 spans 17 amino acids. V lost 1 base to trimming and J lost 5 bases; unmatched junction nucleotides: 12. Per the germline V gene, CDR1 is SGHNT and CDR2 is YYREEE (reference sequence).